This TCR beta chain was recorded in a study of blood T cell repertoires in COVID-19. Study-wide background: Sites across the United States, Italy and Spain contributed samples from acute and convalescent COVID-19.

The CDR3 sequence is 15 residues long. Germline V gene data show CDR1 as KGHSH and CDR2 as LQKENI. J gave up 6 bases and V 1 base, and 4 bases lay outside the gene matches. This clone appeared once. Profiling relied on immunoSEQ multiplex PCR, and the TCRdb table lists in-frame clones only, not all of them. Of roughly 240,000 clones listed, about 91% are singletons. Donors were grouped by their self-reported clinical history. The V gene is TRBV18, the J gene TRBJ1-4; TRBD1 aligns across 8 bases. The TCR was taken from a woman in her 30s with acute COVID-19. The sequencing sample was made of PBMCs or T cells enriched from blood (not recorded which). CDR3 amino acids: CASSPLKTGDEKLFF. In DNA form, the CDR3 reads TGTGCCAGCTCACCACTGAAGACAGGGGATGAAAAACTGTTTTTT.